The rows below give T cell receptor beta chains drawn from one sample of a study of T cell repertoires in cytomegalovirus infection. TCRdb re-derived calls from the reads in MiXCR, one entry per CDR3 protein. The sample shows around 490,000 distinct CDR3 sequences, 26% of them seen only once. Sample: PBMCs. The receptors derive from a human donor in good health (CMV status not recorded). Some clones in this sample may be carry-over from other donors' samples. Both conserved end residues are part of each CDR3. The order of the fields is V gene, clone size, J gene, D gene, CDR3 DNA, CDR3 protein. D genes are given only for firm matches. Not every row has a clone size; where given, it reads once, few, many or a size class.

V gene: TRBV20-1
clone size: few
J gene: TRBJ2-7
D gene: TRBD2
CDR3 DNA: TGCAGTGCTAGAGATAGCGGGACCTACGAGCAGTACTTC
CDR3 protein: CSARDSGTYEQYF

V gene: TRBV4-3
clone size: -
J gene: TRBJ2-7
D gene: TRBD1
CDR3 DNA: TGCGCCAGCAGCCAAGAATGGATGGCAGGGGGCGTTAGATTCTACGAGCAGTACTTC
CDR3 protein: CASSQEWMAGGVRFYEQYF

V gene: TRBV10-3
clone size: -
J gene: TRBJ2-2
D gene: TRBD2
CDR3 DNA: TGTGCCATCACGGGGCGGGAGCGTGGGGAGCTGTTTTTT
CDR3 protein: CAITGRERGELFF

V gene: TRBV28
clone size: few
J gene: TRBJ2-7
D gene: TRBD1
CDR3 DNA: TGTGCCAGCAGTTCCCGGCCACAGGGGTTGGGCGAGCAGTACTTC
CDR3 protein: CASSSRPQGLGEQYF

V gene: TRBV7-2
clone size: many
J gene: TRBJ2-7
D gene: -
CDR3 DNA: TGTGCCAGCAGCTTAATCTTCGGGGGGCGGAACTACGAGCAGTACTTC
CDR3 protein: CASSLIFGGRNYEQYF

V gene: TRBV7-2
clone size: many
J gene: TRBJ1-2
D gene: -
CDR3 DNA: TGTGCCAGCAGCTTTCCAGCCACTGGCTACACCTTC
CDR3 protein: CASSFPATGYTF

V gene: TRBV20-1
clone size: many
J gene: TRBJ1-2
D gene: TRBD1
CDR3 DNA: TGCAGTGCTCCGAGGGACAGGATGATCTATGGCTACACCTTC
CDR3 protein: CSAPRDRMIYGYTF

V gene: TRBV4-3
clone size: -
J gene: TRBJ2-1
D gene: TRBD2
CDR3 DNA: TGCGCCAGCAGCCAAGACCCCAGCGGGAGGATCCATGAGCAGTTCTTC
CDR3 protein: CASSQDPSGRIHEQFF

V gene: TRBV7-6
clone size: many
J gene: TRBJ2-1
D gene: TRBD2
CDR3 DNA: TGTGCCAGCAGCACGATTCTAGCGGGAGGGCGGGAGCAGTTCTTC
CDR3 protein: CASSTILAGGREQFF

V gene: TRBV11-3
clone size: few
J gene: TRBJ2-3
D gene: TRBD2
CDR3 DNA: TGTGCCAGCAGCCTCTGGACTAGCGGGGTTGATACGCAGTATTTT
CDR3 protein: CASSLWTSGVDTQYF

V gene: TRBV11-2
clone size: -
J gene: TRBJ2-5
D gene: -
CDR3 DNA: TGTGCCAGCAGCCCAGCGGGACAAGAGACCCTGTACTTC
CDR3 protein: CASSPAGQETLYF

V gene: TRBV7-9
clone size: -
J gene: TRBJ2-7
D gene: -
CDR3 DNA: TGTGCCAGCAGCCCCGAGGTAGGGGATCGCTCCTACGAGCAGTACTTC
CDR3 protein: CASSPEVGDRSYEQYF

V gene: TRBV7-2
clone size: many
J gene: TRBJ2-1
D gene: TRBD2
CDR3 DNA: TGTGCCAGCAGCACTAGCGGGAGTGGCGCGTACAATGAGCAGTTCTTC
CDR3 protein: CASSTSGSGAYNEQFF

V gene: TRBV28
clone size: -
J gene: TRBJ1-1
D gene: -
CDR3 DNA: TGTGCCAGCGGCCCGGCAGGCTACACTGAAGCTTTCTTT
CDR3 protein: CASGPAGYTEAFF